A selection of T cell receptor beta chains follows, all from one sample in a study of T cell responses to AZD1222 COVID-19 vaccine. Sequenced by immunoSEQ multiplex PCR; TCRdb stores in-frame clones only, minus some. This sample yields about 49,000 clones, of which approximately 79% are seen a single time; around 20% belongs to the top ten. The sample consisted of peripheral blood, taken on day 0 of MenACWY control vaccination. The receptors were sampled from an adult in good health. Both conserved end residues are part of each CDR3. Fields, in order: CDR3 protein, V gene.

CDR3 protein: CATSKGPETQYF; V gene: TRBV24-1
CDR3 protein: CASSLVPLNTEAFF; V gene: TRBV11-2
CDR3 protein: CASSSGTGKAGEQYF; V gene: TRBV11-2
CDR3 protein: CASSFSGGGGYTF; V gene: TRBV12-3/TRBV12-4
CDR3 protein: CAIASPYQETQYF; V gene: TRBV10-3
CDR3 protein: CASSRDSYNEQFF; V gene: TRBV12-3/TRBV12-4
CDR3 protein: CASSYMTGNTEAFF; V gene: TRBV5-1
CDR3 protein: CAWSSGGAGETQYF; V gene: TRBV30
CDR3 protein: CAISEGLDSYEQYF; V gene: TRBV10-3
CDR3 protein: CASSAIQGSGELFF; V gene: TRBV11-3
CDR3 protein: CASSYWGGGAYEQFF; V gene: TRBV5-4
CDR3 protein: CASSLQARDGGRRGGTEQFF; V gene: TRBV5-4
CDR3 protein: CASSPGIHEQFF; V gene: TRBV18
CDR3 protein: CATQRGHYGYTF; V gene: TRBV28
CDR3 protein: CASSFDGSGNTIYF; V gene: TRBV5-1
CDR3 protein: CASSETGANSPLHF; V gene: TRBV6-1
CDR3 protein: CASSYSDNYGYTF; V gene: TRBV6-5
CDR3 protein: CASSLTGPSNQPQHF; V gene: TRBV5-1
CDR3 protein: CAWREGTEAFF; V gene: TRBV30
CDR3 protein: CASSDQGAGEEKLFF; V gene: TRBV6-5
CDR3 protein: CASSSFLYNEQFF; V gene: TRBV12-3/TRBV12-4
CDR3 protein: CATSEGAGQPQHF; V gene: TRBV15
CDR3 protein: CATGGAGGRYGYTF; V gene: TRBV19
CDR3 protein: CASSPTSTRSHYGYTF; V gene: TRBV5-1
CDR3 protein: CASSRGTSGRAGELFF; V gene: TRBV5-1
CDR3 protein: CASSPTRGQSNSPLHF; V gene: TRBV2
CDR3 protein: CASSPGGVGPYEQYF; V gene: TRBV5-4
CDR3 protein: CAWSEGGGNQPQHF; V gene: TRBV30
CDR3 protein: CASSPQGDASTDTQYF; V gene: TRBV18
CDR3 protein: CASSQEPRFYGYTF; V gene: TRBV14
CDR3 protein: CASSAPGLAGGKQETQYF; V gene: TRBV5-1
CDR3 protein: CASSEELAGAGELFF; V gene: TRBV6-1
CDR3 protein: CAWTRVMNTEAFF; V gene: TRBV30
CDR3 protein: CASSQWGDYGYTF; V gene: TRBV11-2
CDR3 protein: CANTTETNTGELFF; V gene: TRBV6-5
CDR3 protein: CAWGPPGVREGYTF; V gene: TRBV30
CDR3 protein: CASSPRGGRGTVAQHF; V gene: TRBV3-1/TRBV3-2
CDR3 protein: CASSHRTGFRPQHF; V gene: TRBV23-1
CDR3 protein: CASNFRGLGSPLHF; V gene: TRBV25-1
CDR3 protein: CASSDSPSAEQFF; V gene: TRBV6-4
CDR3 protein: CASSLSQAGVNEQFF; V gene: TRBV7-2
CDR3 protein: CASSPGQGDYGYTF; V gene: TRBV7-9
CDR3 protein: CASSPNRQQGREKLFF; V gene: TRBV18
CDR3 protein: CASSVEGGHTEAFF; V gene: TRBV9
CDR3 protein: CASVFQGNNSPLHF; V gene: TRBV2
CDR3 protein: CASRRGGETQYF; V gene: TRBV7-9
CDR3 protein: CASSARDLSRNEQFF; V gene: TRBV6-6
CDR3 protein: CASSEFGAPNSPLHF; V gene: TRBV11-2
CDR3 protein: CSVLRGMGTEAFF; V gene: TRBV29-1
CDR3 protein: CASARDNEQFF; V gene: TRBV18
CDR3 protein: CASSKGTGRGNEQFF; V gene: TRBV27
CDR3 protein: CASSPTGGGTEAFF; V gene: TRBV18
CDR3 protein: CASSTQGENYNEQFF; V gene: TRBV7-9
CDR3 protein: CASSKDRGPSDEKLFF; V gene: TRBV7-6
CDR3 protein: CAYAGQGNSPLHF; V gene: TRBV30
CDR3 protein: CASSLYSGGNGELFF; V gene: TRBV5-1
CDR3 protein: CASRNTGGRETQYF; V gene: TRBV2
CDR3 protein: CASSLGQGDTYEQYF; V gene: TRBV5-5
CDR3 protein: CASREGQGVREKLFF; V gene: TRBV5-4
CDR3 protein: CASSPTESFEAFF; V gene: TRBV12-3/TRBV12-4